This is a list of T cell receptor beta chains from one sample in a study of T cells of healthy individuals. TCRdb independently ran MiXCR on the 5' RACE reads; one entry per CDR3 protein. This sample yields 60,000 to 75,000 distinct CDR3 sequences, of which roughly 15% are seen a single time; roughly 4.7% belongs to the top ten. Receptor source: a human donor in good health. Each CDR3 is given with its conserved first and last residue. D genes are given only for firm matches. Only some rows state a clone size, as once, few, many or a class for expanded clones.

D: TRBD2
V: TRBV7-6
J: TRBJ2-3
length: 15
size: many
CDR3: CASSTSEAGGGTQYF
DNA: TGTGCCAGCAGCACCTCCGAAGCGGGAGGGGGTACGCAGTATTTT

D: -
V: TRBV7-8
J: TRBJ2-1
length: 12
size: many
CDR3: CASSLVPDEQFF
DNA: TGTGCCAGCAGCTTAGTCCCAGATGAGCAGTTCTTC

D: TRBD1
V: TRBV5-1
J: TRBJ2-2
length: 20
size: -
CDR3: CASSPRGLLDRQGVTGELFF
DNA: TGCGCCAGCAGCCCGCGGGGCCTTCTTGACCGACAGGGGGTCACCGGGGAGCTGTTTTTT

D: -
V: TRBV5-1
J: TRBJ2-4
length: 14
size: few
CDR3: CASNPGQAKNIQYF
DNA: TGCGCCAGCAACCCGGGGCAAGCCAAAAACATTCAGTACTTC

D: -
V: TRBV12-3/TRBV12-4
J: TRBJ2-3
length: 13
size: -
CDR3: CASSFRGTDTQYF
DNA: TGTGCCAGCAGTTTTCGAGGCACAGATACGCAGTATTTT

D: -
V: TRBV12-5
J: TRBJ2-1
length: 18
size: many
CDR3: CASGLVVGRTPVYNEQFF
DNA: TGTGCTAGTGGTTTGGTAGTTGGTAGAACCCCTGTATACAATGAGCAGTTCTTC

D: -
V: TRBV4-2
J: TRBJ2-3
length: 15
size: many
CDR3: CASSQPGRGTDTQYF
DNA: TGTGCCAGCAGCCAGCCAGGGCGAGGGACAGATACGCAGTATTTT

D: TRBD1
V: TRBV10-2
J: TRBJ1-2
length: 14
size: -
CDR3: CARRQGAENDGYTF
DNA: TGCGCCAGGAGACAGGGGGCCGAGAACGATGGCTACACCTTC

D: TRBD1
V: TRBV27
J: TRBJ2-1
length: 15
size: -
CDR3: CASSLSPDRVNEQFF
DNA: TGTGCCAGCAGTTTATCCCCGGACAGGGTGAATGAGCAGTTCTTC

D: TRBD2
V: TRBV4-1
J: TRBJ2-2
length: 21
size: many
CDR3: CASSQDGGTSGRILGTGELFF
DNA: TGCGCCAGCAGCCAAGATGGGGGGACTAGCGGGAGGATCCTTGGTACCGGGGAGCTGTTTTTT

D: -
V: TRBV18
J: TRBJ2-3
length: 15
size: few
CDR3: CASSPTKSMTDTQYF
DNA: TGTGCCAGCTCACCGACCAAGAGCATGACAGATACGCAGTATTTT

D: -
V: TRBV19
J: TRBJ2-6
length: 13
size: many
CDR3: CASETSGANVLTF
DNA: TGTGCCAGTGAGACCTCTGGGGCCAACGTCCTGACTTTC

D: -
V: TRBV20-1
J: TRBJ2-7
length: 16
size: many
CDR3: CSARDRGDTSSYEQYF
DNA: TGCAGTGCTAGAGATCGAGGTGACACTTCCTCCTACGAGCAGTACTTC

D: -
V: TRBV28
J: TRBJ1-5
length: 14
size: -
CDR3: CASSLGGPGQPQHF
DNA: TGTGCCAGCAGTTTGGGGGGACCGGGGCAGCCCCAGCATTTT

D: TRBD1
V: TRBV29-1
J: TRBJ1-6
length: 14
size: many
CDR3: CSVRGQDLNSPLHF
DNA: TGCAGCGTCCGTGGACAGGACCTTAATTCACCCCTCCACTTT

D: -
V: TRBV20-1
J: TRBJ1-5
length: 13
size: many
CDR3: CSASSHRNQPQHF
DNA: TGCAGTGCTAGTAGCCACAGGAATCAGCCCCAGCATTTT

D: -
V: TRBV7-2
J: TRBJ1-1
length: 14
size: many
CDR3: CASSREDQNTEAFF
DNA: TGTGCCAGCAGCCGCGAGGATCAGAACACTGAAGCTTTCTTT

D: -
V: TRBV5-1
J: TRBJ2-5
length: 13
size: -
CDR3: CASSLGTLETQYF
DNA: TGCGCCAGCAGCCTTGGGACCTTAGAGACCCAGTACTTC

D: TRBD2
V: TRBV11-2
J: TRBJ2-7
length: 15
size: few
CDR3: CASSLSVAGAYEQYF
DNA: TGTGCCAGCAGCTTGTCGGTAGCGGGAGCGTACGAGCAGTACTTC

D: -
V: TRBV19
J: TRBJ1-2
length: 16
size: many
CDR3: CASIKNWATGHYGYTF
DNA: TGTGCCAGTATCAAAAACTGGGCGACAGGCCACTATGGCTACACCTTC

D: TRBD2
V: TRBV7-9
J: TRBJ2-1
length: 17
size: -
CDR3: CASSLSGTRGTYNEQFF
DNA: TGTGCCAGCAGCCTGAGCGGGACTCGGGGAACCTACAATGAGCAGTTCTTC

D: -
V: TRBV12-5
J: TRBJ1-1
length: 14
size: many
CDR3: CASGLVGLQAEAFF
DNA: TGTGCTAGTGGTTTGGTTGGGCTACAGGCTGAAGCTTTCTTT

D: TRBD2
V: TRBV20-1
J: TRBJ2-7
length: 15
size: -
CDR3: CSARQAGGSSYEQYF
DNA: TGCAGTGCTAGACAAGCGGGAGGGAGCTCCTACGAGCAGTACTTC

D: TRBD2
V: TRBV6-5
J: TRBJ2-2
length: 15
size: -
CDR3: CASSYAGGHTGELFF
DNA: TGTGCCAGCAGTTATGCGGGGGGGCACACCGGGGAGCTGTTTTTT

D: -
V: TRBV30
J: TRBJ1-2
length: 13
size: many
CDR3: CAWSLGETYGYTF
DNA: TGTGCCTGGAGTTTGGGCGAGACCTATGGCTACACCTTC

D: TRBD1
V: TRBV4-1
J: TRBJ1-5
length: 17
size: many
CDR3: CASSQDNRGAWTQPQHF
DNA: TGCGCCAGCAGCCAAGATAACAGGGGGGCGTGGACTCAGCCCCAGCATTTT

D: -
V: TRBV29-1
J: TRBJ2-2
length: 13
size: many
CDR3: CSVEVVNTGELFF
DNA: TGCAGCGTTGAGGTGGTGAACACCGGGGAGCTGTTTTTT

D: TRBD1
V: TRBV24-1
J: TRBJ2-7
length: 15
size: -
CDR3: CATSDPQGYEYEQYF
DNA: TGTGCCACCAGTGATCCACAGGGGTATGAGTACGAGCAGTACTTC